Listed below are T cell receptor beta chains from one sample, sequenced in a study of blood T cell repertoires in COVID-19. Profiling relied on immunoSEQ multiplex PCR, and the TCRdb table lists in-frame clones only, not all of them. The profile shows about 220,000 clones, 82% of them singletons. Input material: peripheral blood. The receptor source for this set is a woman over 75 with acute or convalescent COVID-19. The CDR3 runs from the conserved cysteine through the conserved F or W. D genes are given only for firm matches. Rows give clone size only sometimes, using once, few, many, or a class for an expanded clone.

V gene: TRBV7-7; J gene: TRBJ2-1; D gene: .; clone size: .; CDR3 protein: CASSLGVNPIGEQFF; CDR3 DNA: TGTGCCAGCAGCCTAGGTGTGAATCCAATCGGTGAGCAGTTCTTC
V gene: TRBV21-1; J gene: TRBJ1-5; D gene: .; clone size: once; CDR3 protein: CASSTPAGTGLHQPQHF; CDR3 DNA: TGTGCCAGCAGCACCCCAGCTGGGACAGGGCTACATCAGCCCCAGCATTTT
V gene: TRBV9; J gene: TRBJ1-2; D gene: .; clone size: .; CDR3 protein: CASSQGSLNYGYTF; CDR3 DNA: TGTGCCAGCAGTCAGGGTTCGCTCAACTATGGCTACACCTTC
V gene: TRBV7-7; J gene: TRBJ2-2; D gene: TRBD1; clone size: .; CDR3 protein: CASSLGDRADTGELFF; CDR3 DNA: TGTGCCAGCAGCTTAGGGGACAGGGCGGACACCGGGGAGCTGTTTTTT
V gene: TRBV19; J gene: TRBJ1-5; D gene: .; clone size: .; CDR3 protein: CATSDRPYQPQHF; CDR3 DNA: TGTGCCACCTCGGACAGACCTTATCAGCCCCAGCATTTT
V gene: TRBV6-5; J gene: TRBJ1-2; D gene: TRBD1; clone size: .; CDR3 protein: CASTDRVTGYTF; CDR3 DNA: TGTGCCAGCACCGACAGGGTAACTGGCTACACCTTC
V gene: TRBV6-5; J gene: TRBJ2-2; D gene: .; clone size: .; CDR3 protein: CASSSNQGITGELFF; CDR3 DNA: TGTGCCAGCAGTTCGAACCAGGGGATTACCGGGGAGCTGTTTTTT
V gene: TRBV7-2; J gene: TRBJ1-3; D gene: .; clone size: .; CDR3 protein: CASSWASGNTIYF; CDR3 DNA: TGTGCCAGCAGCTGGGCTTCTGGAAACACCATATATTTT
V gene: TRBV1; J gene: TRBJ1-1; D gene: .; clone size: .; CDR3 protein: CTSTDRARAEAFF; CDR3 DNA: TGCACCAGCACCGACAGGGCGAGAGCTGAAGCTTTCTTT
V gene: TRBV10-3; J gene: TRBJ2-5; D gene: .; clone size: few; CDR3 protein: CAISSPGGETQYF; CDR3 DNA: TGTGCCATCAGTTCCCCCGGGGGAGAGACCCAGTACTTC
V gene: TRBV5-1; J gene: TRBJ1-2; D gene: TRBD1; clone size: .; CDR3 protein: CASSLVGQEGGYTF; CDR3 DNA: TGCGCCAGCAGCTTGGTCGGACAGGAGGGAGGCTACACCTTC
V gene: TRBV27; J gene: TRBJ2-2; D gene: .; clone size: .; CDR3 protein: CASREHRGPGGLAGELFF; CDR3 DNA: TGTGCCAGCAGGGAGCACAGGGGCCCCGGGGGACTCGCCGGGGAGCTGTTTTTT
V gene: TRBV6-5; J gene: TRBJ1-1; D gene: .; clone size: .; CDR3 protein: CASKRETEAFF; CDR3 DNA: TGTGCCAGCAAGAGAGAAACTGAAGCTTTCTTT
V gene: TRBV19; J gene: TRBJ1-3; D gene: .; clone size: .; CDR3 protein: CASSIRGNTIYF; CDR3 DNA: TGTGCCAGTAGTATCCGTGGAAACACCATATATTTT
V gene: TRBV7-2; J gene: TRBJ1-4; D gene: TRBD1; clone size: .; CDR3 protein: CASSSQGSTNEKLFF; CDR3 DNA: TGTGCCAGCAGCTCACAGGGGTCAACTAATGAAAAACTGTTTTTT